A selection of T cell receptor beta chains follows, all from one sample in a study of cytomegalovirus exposure and HLA in healthy donors. The table came from immunoSEQ multiplex PCR; TCRdb's copy has only in-frame clones and leaves some out. Here the sample spans about 120,000 clones, approximately 67% being singletons. Material: PBMCs. The receptor source for this set is a man younger than 35 in good health and CMV-seronegative. CDR3s include the opening cysteine and the closing phenylalanine or tryptophan. A D gene is named only where the DNA matches it firmly. Expanded clones get a size class; other rows say once, few or many, or leave the size out.

>TRBJ2-2|14|TRBV6-5|.|TRBD1
CASKKGAGTGELFF
TGTGCCAGCAAGAAGGGGGCAGGAACCGGGGAGCTGTTTTTT
>TRBJ2-1|14|TRBV10-1|.|TRBD2
CASSDTSGREEQFF
TGCGCCAGCAGTGATACCAGCGGGAGGGAGGAGCAGTTCTTC
>TRBJ2-3|16|TRBV7-2|.|TRBD2
CASSSEGSGRTDTQYF
TGTGCCAGCAGCTCAGAAGGGAGCGGGAGGACAGATACGCAGTATTTT
>TRBJ2-7|12|TRBV28|.|TRBD1
CATGQGVYEQYF
TGTGCCACAGGACAGGGTGTCTACGAGCAGTACTTC
>TRBJ2-7|13|TRBV7-3|.|.
CASSLYRGSEQYF
TGTGCCAGCAGCTTATATCGGGGATCCGAGCAGTACTTC
>TRBJ1-1|15|TRBV5-4|.|.
CASSLAGGMDTEAFF
TGTGCCAGCAGCTTGGCCGGGGGAATGGACACTGAAGCTTTCTTT
>TRBJ2-5|14|TRBV19|.|TRBD1
CASSIGQGKETQYF
TGTGCCAGTAGTATAGGACAGGGGAAAGAGACCCAGTACTTC
>TRBJ1-1|16|TRBV6-5|.|TRBD1
CASSYSMGQGGSEAFF
TGTGCCAGCAGTTACTCGATGGGACAGGGAGGGTCTGAAGCTTTCTTT
>TRBJ2-1|15|TRBV5-1|.|TRBD2
CASQPGSGRGNEQFF
TGCGCCAGCCAACCGGGTAGCGGGAGAGGGAATGAGCAGTTCTTC
>TRBJ2-3|19|TRBV28|.|TRBD2
CASSTTSGTSGSSTDTQYF
TGTGCCAGCAGTACCACCTCCGGGACTAGCGGGAGTAGTACAGATACGCAGTATTTT
>TRBJ2-7|14|TRBV5-1|few|.
CASSLEESTYEQYF
TGCGCCAGCAGCTTGGAAGAGTCAACCTACGAGCAGTACTTC
>TRBJ2-5|17|TRBV10-3|.|TRBD2
CAISESPASGRQKTQYF
TGTGCCATCAGTGAGTCTCCGGCTAGCGGCCGACAAAAGACCCAGTACTTC
>TRBJ2-7|17|TRBV5-1|.|TRBD2
CASSYGLAGGRLHEQYF
TGCGCCAGCAGCTACGGACTAGCGGGGGGCCGTCTCCACGAGCAGTACTTC
>TRBJ1-1|14|TRBV7-2|.|TRBD1
CASSLSDRSFEAFF
TGTGCCAGCAGCCTTTCGGACAGGTCCTTTGAAGCTTTCTTT
>TRBJ2-5|11|TRBV29-1|.|.
CSAGEKETQYF
TGCAGCGCCGGTGAGAAAGAGACCCAGTACTTC
>TRBJ2-7|15|TRBV18|.|.
CASSPPGRPSYEQYF
TGTGCCAGCTCACCACCGGGCAGGCCCTCCTACGAGCAGTACTTC
>TRBJ2-1|15|TRBV5-6|.|TRBD1
CASSLLGQGGDEQFF
TGTGCCAGCAGCTTATTGGGACAGGGGGGCGATGAGCAGTTCTTC
>TRBJ2-2|18|TRBV7-9|.|TRBD2
CASSSTPGLADNTGELFF
TGTGCCAGCAGCTCAACCCCGGGACTAGCGGACAACACCGGGGAGCTGTTTTTT
>TRBJ2-3|15|TRBV10-3|.|TRBD1
CAISHTGDPADTQYF
TGTGCCATCAGTCACACAGGGGATCCCGCAGATACGCAGTATTTT
>TRBJ2-1|13|TRBV19|.|.
CASSIASTDEQFF
TGTGCCAGTAGTATAGCTAGCACGGATGAGCAGTTCTTC
>TRBJ1-2|15|TRBV19|.|TRBD1
CASSISTGRNYGYTF
TGTGCCAGTAGTATTTCGACAGGGCGTAACTATGGCTACACCTTC
>TRBJ2-7|13|TRBV4-2|.|.
CASSQVRSYEQYF
TGTGCCAGCAGCCAAGTGCGGTCCTACGAGCAGTACTTC
>TRBJ1-5|15|TRBV2|.|.
CASSDISGDRQPQHF
TGTGCCAGCAGTGATATTTCGGGGGACCGTCAGCCCCAGCATTTT
>TRBJ2-7|14|TRBV6-6|.|TRBD1
CASSRQGVAYEQYF
TGTGCCAGCAGCCGACAGGGTGTTGCCTACGAGCAGTACTTC
>TRBJ2-7|12|TRBV11-2|.|.
CASSLRVGEQYF
TGTGCCAGCAGCTTGAGGGTGGGCGAGCAGTACTTC
>TRBJ1-1|15|TRBV7-9|.|.
CASSRTPGLLSEAFF
TGTGCCAGCAGCAGAACCCCAGGGCTTCTTAGCGAAGCTTTCTTT
>TRBJ1-6|12|TRBV19|.|.
CASSVGSSPLHF
TGTGCCAGTAGCGTCGGGAGCTCACCCCTCCACTTT
>TRBJ2-7|13|TRBV5-6|.|.
CASSLAGHREQYF
TGTGCCAGCAGCTTGGCTGGACACCGAGAGCAGTACTTC
>TRBJ2-7|14|TRBV7-8|.|.
CASSLGSGSYEQYF
TGTGCCAGCAGCTTGGGTAGCGGCTCCTACGAGCAGTACTTC
>TRBJ2-3|13|TRBV6-1|.|TRBD2
CASIGLVPDTQYF
TGTGCCAGCATCGGACTAGTCCCAGATACGCAGTATTTT
>TRBJ1-4|14|TRBV4-2|.|TRBD1
CASRPTGGGEKLFF
TGTGCCAGCAGACCAACAGGGGGCGGGGAAAAACTGTTTTTT
>TRBJ1-4|20|TRBV28|.|.
CASRPVFVTGVYATNEKLFF
TGTGCCAGCAGACCCGTATTTGTGACAGGAGTTTATGCAACTAATGAAAAACTGTTTTTT